The 21 T cell receptor beta chains below all came from one sample that was sequenced in a study of blood T cell repertoires in COVID-19. Sequenced by immunoSEQ multiplex PCR; TCRdb stores in-frame clones only, minus some. The sample lists roughly 80,000 clones, around 83% seen once, with around 29% in the top ten. Material: peripheral blood. These TCRs come from a human donor in a cohort sampled during active COVID-19.

This chain joins TRBV5-1 and TRBJ2-3; 9 bases align to TRBD1. With V trimmed by 4 bases and J by 0 bases, 3 bases remained unmatched. Germline V gene data show CDR1 as SGHRS and CDR2 as YFSETQ. The CDR3 spans 15 residues. CDR3 sequence: CASSKGTGSTDTQYF. The DNA for the CDR3 is TGCGCCAGCAGCAAGGGGACAGGGAGCACAGATACGCAGTATTTT.

The chain carries TRBV7-9 and TRBJ2-1; 7 nucleotides match TRBD2. This CDR3 has 16 amino acids. Germline trimming cut 4 bases from V and 0 bases from J; bases unmatched to any gene: 6. Germline assignment: CDR1 SEHNR and CDR2 FQNEAQ (reference sequence). CDR3 DNA: TGTGCCAGCAGCTCTATCATAGCGGGCTCCTACAATGAGCAGTTCTTC. This encodes CASSSIIAGSYNEQFF. Full variable domain (missing parts from reference TRBV7-9 and TRBJ2-1): DTGVSQNPRHKITKRGQNVTFRCDPISEHNRLYWYRQTLGQGPEFLTYFQNEAQLEKSRLLSDRFSAERPKGSFSTLEIQRTEQGDSAMYLCASSSIIAGSYNEQFFGPGTRLTVL.

The chain employs TRBV6-5 and TRBJ2-5; tentative D call: TRBD1 (5 bases). The V end lost 6 bases, the J end lost 1 base, and 12 bases lay between the germline ends. There are 14 residues in the CDR3. Germline CDR1 and CDR2: MNHEY and SVGAGI. This CDR3 reads CASSLTVLQETQYF. The CDR3 nucleotides read TGTGCCAGCAGCCTGACAGTACTCCAAGAGACCCAGTACTTC.

The chain employs TRBV6-5 and TRBJ1-2; 8 nucleotides agree with TRBD1. Germline-derived CDR1 and CDR2 are MNHEY and SVGAGI. J lost 0 bases, V lost 6 bases, and 3 bases had no gene match. The CDR3 covers 14 residues. DNA of the CDR3: TGTGCCAGCAGGGCGGACAGGGCTAACTATGGCTACACCTTC. Amino acid sequence: CASRADRANYGYTF.

This clone was seen only once. The chain carries TRBV9 and TRBJ1-3, with D hard to call. With 4 bases removed from V and 0 bases from J, the gap between germline ends came to 8 bases. This CDR3 has 14 residues. Germline V lookup: CDR1 SGDLS, CDR2 YYNGEE. CDR3 sequence (DNA): TGTGCCAGCAGCTACTCAAGCTCTGGAAACACCATATATTTT. This gives the protein CASSYSSSGNTIYF.

The V call is TRBV5-1, the J call TRBJ2-2; tentative D call: TRBD1 (5 bases). CDR3 size: 12 residues. V was shortened by 5 bases and J by 6 bases, with 8 bases between the two germline ends. Germline values: CDR1 SGHRS, CDR2 YFSETQ. As DNA, the CDR3 is TGCGCCAGCAGACCAGGGTCCGGGGAGCTGTTTTTT. This codes for CASRPGSGELFF.

The J gene is TRBJ2-7, the V gene TRBV25-1, with TRBD1 matching 8 bases. The CDR3 is 16 residues long. CDR1 is MGHDK and CDR2 is SYGVNS in the germline V gene. V dropped 6 bases and J dropped 5; count of bases not matched to a gene: 15. The chain's CDR3 is CASSDPSQGAGDEQYF. The CDR3 DNA reads as TGTGCCAGCAGCGATCCATCCCAGGGGGCGGGTGACGAGCAGTACTTC.

This sequence joins TRBV7-9 and TRBJ2-1, with 7 positions matching TRBD2. Germline CDR1 is SEHNR and CDR2 is FQNEAQ (reference sequence). CDR3 length: 17 amino acids. V trimming: 3 bases; J trimming: 0 bases; junction bases outside the gene matches: 8. The CDR3 DNA reads as TGTGCCAGCAGCTTCAGAGAGCGGGGCAGCTCCTACAATGAGCAGTTCTTC. Translating it yields CASSFRERGSSYNEQFF.

This chain links TRBV27 with TRBJ2-1; unclear D gene. The V and J ends lost 2 bases and 3 bases respectively, with 11 bases between them. The CDR3 extends over 15 amino acids. Germline V CDR1 and CDR2: MNHEY, SMNVEV (reference sequence). The CDR3 protein is CASSLDSSSYNEQFF. CDR3 nucleotide sequence: TGTGCCAGCAGTTTAGACTCAAGCAGCTACAATGAGCAGTTCTTC.

The chain carries TRBV19 and TRBJ2-3, with TRBD2 matching 8 bases. The CDR3 has 16 residues. Per germline, CDR1 LNHDA and CDR2 SQIVND (reference sequence). The V segment lost 0 bases and the J segment 2 bases; nucleotides outside the gene matches: 4. In DNA, the CDR3 is TGTGCCAGTAGTATAGATAAGCGGGGGAACACAGATACGCAGTATTTT. Protein sequence: CASSIDKRGNTDTQYF. The complete variable domain, with remaining parts taken from reference TRBV19 and TRBJ2-3, reads DGGITQSPKYLFRKEGQNVTLSCEQNLNHDAMYWYRQDPGQGLRLIYYSQIVNDFQKGDIAEGYSVSREKKESFPLTVTSAQKNPTAFYLCASSIDKRGNTDTQYFGPGTRLTVL.

The chain recombines TRBV5-1 with TRBJ1-2; D may be TRBD1 (5 bases). V was pared by 3 bases and J by 5 bases, with 14 bases between. CDR1 SGHRS and CDR2 YFSETQ come from the germline V gene. This CDR3 region has 14 residues. The CDR3 is CASSSGTDSYGYTF. In nucleotides, the CDR3 is TGCGCCAGCAGCTCCGGGACTGATTCTTATGGCTACACCTTC.

The rearrangement joins TRBV12-5 to TRBJ2-2; D not resolved. V was clipped by 0 bases and J by 1 base, with 6 bases between them. Germline-derived CDR1 and CDR2 are LGHNT and FRNRAP. CDR3 length: 15 residues. CDR3 bases: TGTGCTAGTGGTTTGGTAAACGGGAACACCGGGGAGCTGTTTTTT. Its protein is CASGLVNGNTGELFF.

V usage is TRBV2 and J usage is TRBJ2-5; TRBD2 matches at 7 bases. With 9 bases clipped from V and 2 bases from J, the junction kept 3 bases outside the gene matches. Germline loops: CDR1 SNHLY, CDR2 FYNNEI. The CDR3 consists of 12 residues. As DNA, the CDR3 is TGTGCCAGTCGGGGAGGGCAAGAGACCCAGTACTTC. Protein sequence: CASRGGQETQYF.

This clone was picked up a small number of times. The chain combines TRBV3-1 (or the pseudogene TRBV3-2) with TRBJ2-5; a possible D gene is TRBD2 (6 bases). The CDR3 extends over 16 amino acids. Germline lookup yields CDR1 LGHDT and CDR2 YNNKEL (reference sequence). V lost 5 bases, J lost 2 bases, and 18 bases lay in between. The CDR3 coding sequence is TGTGCCAGCAGCGAAAATTGGGGCGGGGAACAAGAGACCCAGTACTTC. This translates into CASSENWGGEQETQYF.

This CDR3 is CASSFSTGKDEQYF. CDR3 coding DNA: TGTGCCAGCAGCTTTAGCACAGGGAAGGACGAGCAGTACTTC. The chain uses TRBV5-4 and TRBJ2-7; tentatively, D is TRBD1 (6 bases). The V end was cut by 2 bases, the J end by 5 bases, with 14 bases between. The CDR3 runs to 14 residues. Germline lookup yields CDR1 SGHNT and CDR2 YYREEE (reference sequence).

The rearrangement joins TRBV5-4 to TRBJ2-7; D perhaps matches TRBD1 (7 bases). This CDR3 contains 16 residues. Trimming took 0 bases from V and 4 from J, leaving 17 bases between them. The V gene's germline CDR1 is SGHNT and CDR2 YYREEE (reference sequence). The CDR3 bases are TGTGCCAGCAGCTTGGGACTGGGGGGACAGTTTTACGAGCAGTACTTC. Amino acid sequence: CASSLGLGGQFYEQYF. The full variable domain, completed using reference TRBV5-4 and TRBJ2-7, is ETGVTQSPTHLIKTRGQQVTLRCSSQSGHNTVSWYQQALGQGPQFIFQYYREEENGRGNFPPRFSGLQFPNYSSELNVNALELDDSALYLCASSLGLGGQFYEQYFGPGTRLTVT.

The table lists this clone with a count of one. This chain connects TRBV4-2 to TRBJ2-7, with D perhaps matching TRBD2 (7 bases). Trimming removed 0 bases from V and 7 bases from J, with 16 bases in between. Germline CDR1 reads LGHNA; CDR2 reads YNFKEQ. The CDR3 has 15 amino acids. CDR3 region: CASSQEARGTWEQYF. CDR3 bases: TGTGCCAGCAGCCAAGAGGCGCGGGGGACATGGGAGCAGTACTTC.

The chain recombines TRBV7-3 with TRBJ1-2, with TRBD1 matching over 7 bases. The germline V gene has CDR1 SGHTA and CDR2 FQGTGA. CDR3 length equals 14 residues. V trimming: 4 bases; J trimming: 2 bases; junction bases outside the gene matches: 4. CDR3 in DNA: TGTGCCAGCAGCTGGGACAGCTCCAACTATGGCTACACCTTC. Its protein is CASSWDSSNYGYTF.

The V gene is TRBV3-1 (or the pseudogene TRBV3-2), the J gene TRBJ1-2; D possibly corresponds to TRBD1 (5 bases). Germline CDR1 LGHDT, CDR2 YNNKEL (reference sequence). V lost 4 bases, J lost 4 bases, and 19 bases lay in between. The CDR3 totals 16 residues. DNA for the CDR3: TGTGCCAGCAGCCTAAGAGGTGGGGCGGGGAGCTATGGCTACACCTTC. Its translation: CASSLRGGAGSYGYTF.

The rearrangement links TRBV18 to TRBJ1-3; D is unresolved. Germline V gene data show CDR1 as KGHSH and CDR2 as LQKENI. This CDR3 is 17 amino acids long. Trimming left V 2 bases short and J 3 bases short, with 17 bases between. This CDR3 reads CASSPLIGGLGGNTIYF. In DNA form, the CDR3 reads TGTGCCAGCTCACCATTGATTGGCGGGCTCGGTGGAAACACCATATATTTT.

This clone was counted once. CDR3 sequence reads: CAWGEGLNQPQHF. The CDR3, as DNA: TGTGCCTGGGGAGAAGGACTCAATCAGCCCCAGCATTTT. The chain is built from TRBV30 and TRBJ1-5; D is unclear. CDR3 size: 13 residues. Trimming removed 5 bases from V and 3 bases from J, with 11 bases in between. The germline gives CDR1 GTSNPN, CDR2 SVGIG (reference sequence).